This entry describes one T cell receptor beta chain. The specificity of this receptor is unknown. Base qualities are missing; no much larger clone stands one base away. These data belong to a study of cytomegalovirus exposure and HLA in healthy donors listed by TCRdb under 2017. Notes on the research overall: An earlier analysis of approximately 550 of the donors reported roughly 300 Gb of sequence data and roughly 110 million unique TCR beta sequences from about 179 million T cells. An early release that covered fewer than 800 HLA-typed donors contained approximately 300 gigabases of sequencing data and around 85 million unique TCR sequences. In the later analysis, no new phenotypic data were used to find candidate immune exposures; instead, reliance was placed on TCR beta sequences and their occurrence across donors. HLA typing included class I and class II loci at four-digit resolution. On average, over 200,000 unique TCR beta nucleotide sequences were sequenced per donor among 300 to 500 genotyped donors of the cohort, with approximately 18% of those sequences being non-productive. The number of typed donors differed by locus: about 620-640 for A, B, C, DRB1 and DQB1; some 540 for DQA1; approximately 600 for DPA1; and about 450 for DPB1. Every repertoire in the discovery cohort had been generated on one and the same sequencing platform. Of the 350 to 450 genotyped donors, roughly 85% fell in the genetic ancestry cluster associated with self-reported Caucasian donors. Genome-wide SNP genotypes for about three fifths of the 666 donors were used in a later genetic analysis, which treated that subset as a discovery cohort. Alongside the repertoire data, information on donor age, sex, ethnicity and CMV serostatus was compiled. Along with the approximately 620-subject first cohort, a separate validation cohort of over a hundred different subjects was used. The study aimed to test whether cataloging public T cell receptors could reveal signatures of past pathogen exposure. The study profiled the T cell repertoires of fewer than 850 subjects by immunosequencing and related them to cytomegalovirus serostatus. High-throughput TCR immunosequencing, statistical association of individual TCRs with disease status, and machine learning were combined to predict cytomegalovirus infection status. Four or five DR-DQ haplotypes were handled as single units for association and clustering, since linkage in the cohort was strong. In a later analysis, previously published TCR beta repertoires from 550 to 750 donors were re-analyzed and high-resolution HLA genotyping was added so that TCR occurrence patterns could be studied. In an earlier analysis of 587 of the donors, high-throughput TCR beta sequencing was used to judge whether each TCR beta V gene segment behaved as functional or pseudogenic. Broad study findings and their caveats: Assigning TCR associations to individual alleles was difficult when HLA alleles, especially DR and DQ, strongly co-occurred. Linkage disequilibrium might explain the correlated functional status among segregating V segments, but an unknown experimental factor could not be ruled out. In both the original and validation cohorts, the classifier was reported to diagnose cytomegalovirus status with high specificity and sensitivity. Because counts were too low, seventeen rarely observed V segments, including chromosome 9 orphons, were excluded from the earlier analysis of about 500 of the donors. Roughly uniform sequencing depth across donors was assumed in presence/absence analyses, although this assumption may not hold. In vitro tests confirmed that three of the cytomegalovirus-associated TCR beta chains recognize cytomegalovirus antigens. In a later analysis, HLA-associated TCR beta chains were found to be more clonally expanded and to have lower generation probabilities than equally common non-associated chains. An earlier analysis of approximately 570 of the donors showed that most TCR beta V segments appeared in productive rearrangements either about 87% or about 30% of the time, which broadly matched IMGT annotations. Most TCR sequences were seen in very few donors, while some public TCRs were found in many individuals. A further reported finding was that TCR beta sequences accurately predicted the HLA-A and HLA-B alleles for most subjects in the first cohort. A later analysis found that most CMV-associated TCR beta chains appeared HLA-restricted, with HLA associations seemingly driven largely by CMV exposure. Only TCR beta chains were sequenced in this cohort, and the absence of alpha or paired-chain data limited detectable features. In a later analysis, TCR association rates were found to vary across HLA loci, with the most associated TCRs seen for DRB1 alleles and the fewest for HLA-C alleles. Specific HLA alleles were associated with 15,000 to 20,000 TCR beta sequences at a false discovery rate of 0.05 in a later analysis. CMV serostatus was the only immune exposure information available for the cohort. The authors suggested that the approach could potentially be generalized to other disease states and immunological phenotypes. In the study, around 160 TCR beta chains were listed as associated with cytomegalovirus. Because HLA typing was missing for some donors at each locus, association tests included only the typed subset. V-gene and J-gene trimming of TCR beta chains was associated with a missense DCLRE1C variant in a later genetic analysis, and the association was replicated in an independent cohort. The sequencing pipeline was judged likely to have produced a cluster of highly shared sequence variants as a technical artifact. The 87-base-pair reads could not distinguish some IMGT-functional V segments, including TRBV6-2 and TRBV6-3, so those segments were excluded. A later genetic analysis reported fewer N-insertions in productive TCRs among donors in an Asian-associated ancestry cluster than the 666-donor mean. According to a later analysis, parvovirus B19, influenza, CMV and Epstein-Barr virus appeared linked to several top co-occurrence clusters.

V drops 7 bases and J drops 0 bases, leaving 13 bases in between. CDR1 MNHNY and CDR2 SVGAGI were looked up in the germline V gene (reference sequence). The CDR3 starts with the cysteine, ends with the phenylalanine, and has 15 residues. CDR3 DNA only is kept here, 45 bases in frame from base 1. The cohort consisted of 666 healthy bone marrow donors. At the time of sampling, every cohort member was nominally healthy, though immune exposures that went unrecorded were likely present. The donor tested CMV seropositive, placing the donor among the 289 seropositive members of the cohort. A peripheral blood sample was provided by each donor, and peripheral blood mononuclear cells were used for TCR beta sequencing. The Qiagen DNeasy Blood Extraction Kit was used to extract genomic DNA from the blood cell samples. The library came from the immunoSEQ multiplex PCR assay. The multiplex PCR relied on a mix of 60 forward primers for TCR Vbeta segments and 13 reverse primers for TCR Jbeta segments. The CDR3 region of rearranged TCR beta genes was amplified from genomic DNA by a multiplex PCR assay. On the Illumina HiSeq System, the amplified TCR beta libraries were sequenced as 87-base-pair reads. For the original study's pipeline: A later analysis tallied roughly 80 million unique TCR beta chains across the 666 repertoires, and about 12 million of those chains were shared by two or more donors. Raw reads were error-corrected and collapsed into unique sequences by a nearest-neighbor algorithm in which closely related sequences were merged to remove PCR and sequencing errors. To assign V, D and J gene segments, CDR3 sequences were aligned to IMGT reference sequences. Each retained sequence needed at least a six-nucleotide match to both a V gene segment and a J gene segment. A rearrangement counted as productive if the CDR3 had no stop codons and remained in frame with V and J, and every other rearrangement counted as non-productive. Following IMGT convention, CDR3 was defined as the stretch from the second conserved V-encoded cysteine up to the conserved J-encoded phenylalanine. The earlier analysis of fewer than 700 of the donors excluded sequences that lacked an unambiguous match to a single V gene segment. An earlier analysis of 550 to 650 of the donors classified V segments as functional when productive rearrangements were above 56.7% and as segregating when the standard deviation between donors was above 5%. A statistical classification framework was developed to diagnose cytomegalovirus status using the catalog of TCR beta chain sequences. In a later analysis, V and J genes were assigned by comparing TCR nucleotide sequences against IMGT/GENE-DB human TR gene sequences. Using the TCRdist pipeline, a later analysis assigned CDR3 sequences along with most-parsimonious VDJ recombination scenarios. In a later analysis, each TCR beta chain was defined by its CDR3 amino acid sequence together with its V-gene family, and reads without a unique V-gene family were excluded. In a later analysis, fewer than 650 highly shared, low-generation-probability nucleotide sequences were removed to address suspected cross-contamination and a sequencing artifact. For each public chain, a later analysis derived a clonal expansion index from normalized ranks of inferred template counts within each repertoire. In a later analysis, generation probabilities were computed with a VDJ recombination model fitted to out-of-frame rearrangements, and the resulting probabilities were checked against IGoR. In a later analysis, hypergeometric tests were used to score TCR-TCR, TCR-HLA and TCR-CMV co-occurrence, with a repertoire-size bias correction applied to TCR pairs. In a later analysis, false discovery rates were estimated by permuting HLA or CMV assignments 20 times. In a later analysis, co-occurring TCRs were grouped using DBSCAN, with TCRdist sequence similarity added in when clustering inside HLA-allele-positive subsets. For co-occurrence clustering, repertoires with fewer than 30,000 or more than 120,000 public chains were excluded, along with five repertoires with anomalous nucleotide sharing. Sourced from immuneACCESS, this table was stored by TCRdb with only in-frame sequences that have V and J called. A share of the clones is absent; for the studies checked, an unresolved V gene accounts for under half, and the remainder has no known explanation. For V, J and clone size, that table is used; D and trimming come from the DNA. The sample records over 150,000 clones, about 80% of which are singletons. The ten largest clones add up to 1% of the sample.

The chain couples TRBV6-6 to TRBJ1-5; the D gene is possibly TRBD1, with 6 bases matching. The receptor's source is a woman aged 45 to 65 in good health and CMV-seropositive. Specimen: PBMCs. The nucleotide sequence is TGTGCCAGCAAAGGGACAACCCCTAGCAATCAGCCCCAGCATTTT. It encodes CASKGTTPSNQPQHF.